The entry below describes one TCR beta chain. Adaptor-ligated barcode primers were used to amplify TRBV12-4/TRBJ1-2 clonotypes. TCRdb ran MiXCR on the multiplex PCR reads and lists one entry per CDR3 protein. The table shows about 640 distinct CDR3 sequences, with around 3.3% occurring only once. Trimming stripped 3 bases from V and 4 bases from J, with 12 bases between. The CDR3 is 14 residues long. The origin of this receptor is a female donor with breast cancer. The chain uses TRBV12-3 or TRBV12-4 and TRBJ1-2; D gene unclear. The material sequenced was naive CD4+ T cells sorted from blood. Subset meaning: naive CD4+ T cells, CD4+CD45RA+CD25-. CDR3 sequence (DNA): TGTGCCAGCAGTTTGAACGGACGAGGCTATGGCTACACCTTC. Translated: CASSLNGRGYGYTF.